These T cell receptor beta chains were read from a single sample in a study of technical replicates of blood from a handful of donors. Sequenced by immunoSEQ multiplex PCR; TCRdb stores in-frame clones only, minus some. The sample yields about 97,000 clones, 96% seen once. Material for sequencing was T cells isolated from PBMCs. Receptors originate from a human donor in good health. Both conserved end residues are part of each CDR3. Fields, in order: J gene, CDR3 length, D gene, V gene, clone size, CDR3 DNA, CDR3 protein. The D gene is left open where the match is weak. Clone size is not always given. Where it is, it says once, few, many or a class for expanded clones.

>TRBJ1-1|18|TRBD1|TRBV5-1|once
TGCGCCAGCAGCTTTTCCCCGGTGGGGACAGGGCTGAACACTGAAGCTTTCTTT
CASSFSPVGTGLNTEAFF
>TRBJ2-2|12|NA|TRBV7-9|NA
TGTGCCAGCAGCTTAGAAGCGGAGGGGCTGTTTTTT
CASSLEAEGLFF
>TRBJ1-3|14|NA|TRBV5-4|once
TGTGCCAGCAGCTTCGGAGACTCTGGAAACACCATATATTTT
CASSFGDSGNTIYF
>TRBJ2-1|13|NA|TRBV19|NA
TGTGCCAGTACCCCGACAGGCCTCAATGAGCAGTTCTTC
CASTPTGLNEQFF
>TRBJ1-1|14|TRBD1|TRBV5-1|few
TGCGCCAGCAGACACAGGGGAATGAACACTGAAGCTTTCTTT
CASRHRGMNTEAFF
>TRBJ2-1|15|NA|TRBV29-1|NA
TGCAGCGTTACTAAAACAGGGAATTATCGCAATGAGCAGTTCTTC
CSVTKTGNYRNEQFF
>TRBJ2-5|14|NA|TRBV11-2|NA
TGTGCCAGCAGCTTGGACAGTTACCAAGAGACCCAGTACTTC
CASSLDSYQETQYF
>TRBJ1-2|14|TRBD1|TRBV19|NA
TGTGCCGCGTCCTGGACAGGTTACTCCTATGGCTACACCTTC
CAASWTGYSYGYTF
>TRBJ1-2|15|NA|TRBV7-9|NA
TGTGCCAGCAGCTTGGGGGGGGCGTCACCCTATGGCTACACCTTC
CASSLGGASPYGYTF
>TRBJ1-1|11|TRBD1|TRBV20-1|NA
TGCAGTGCTAGACAGGGGGCTGAAGCTTTCTTT
CSARQGAEAFF
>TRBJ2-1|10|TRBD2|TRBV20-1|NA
TGCAGTGCTCGGGAGGTTGAGCAGTTCTTC
CSAREVEQFF
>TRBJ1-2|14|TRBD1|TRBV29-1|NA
TGCAGCGTTGAATCGGACAGGCCGTACTATGGCTACACCTTC
CSVESDRPYYGYTF
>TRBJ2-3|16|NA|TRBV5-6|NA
TGTGCCAGCAGCTTGTTTTGGGGGGGCACCGCAGATACGCAGTATTTT
CASSLFWGGTADTQYF
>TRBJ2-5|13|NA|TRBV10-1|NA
TGCGCCAGCAGTGAGGGCGGGGAAGAGACCCAGTACTTC
CASSEGGEETQYF
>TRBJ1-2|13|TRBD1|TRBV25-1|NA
TGTGCCAGCAGTTCCGGGACAGAATATGGCTACACCTTC
CASSSGTEYGYTF
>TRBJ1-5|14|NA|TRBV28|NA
TGTGCCAGCTTCCTCCAGGGCAGCAATCAGCCCCAGCATTTT
CASFLQGSNQPQHF
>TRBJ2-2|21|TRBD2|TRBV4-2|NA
TGTGCCAGCAGCCAAGATAAGGGGACTAGCGGGAGCCTGGTGTACACCGGGGAGCTGTTTTTT
CASSQDKGTSGSLVYTGELFF
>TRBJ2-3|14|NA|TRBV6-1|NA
TGTGCCAGCAGTGTTTTAACAGGCTCAGATACGCAGTATTTT
CASSVLTGSDTQYF